These 19 T cell receptor beta chains originate from one sample sequenced in a study of blood T cells in healthy people across ages (dated by TCRdb to between 2015 and 2017). The library relied on 5' RACE. Sequencing was performed on an Illumina HiSeq 2500. A second PCR of roughly 7 to 11 cycles was run with a J-beta primer mix and a sample-barcoded 5' primer. TCRdb reprocessed the public reads (quality trimming at Q25 with fastp, clone calling with MiXCR) and kept in-frame beta chains. Each entry merges the rows of one CDR3 protein and shows their most common DNA and genes. The sample table lists hundreds of thousands of distinct CDR3 sequences, around two fifths of them with a count of one. The ten largest clones add up to about 30% of the sample. The sequenced sample consisted of blood. The receptors come from an elderly man in good health.

The chain has TRBV9 and TRBJ2-3; 8 bases match TRBD1. The germline CDR1 and CDR2 sequences are SGDLS and YYNGEE. CDR3 size: 15 residues. The V segment lost 4 bases and the J segment 3 bases; nucleotides outside the gene matches: 7. CDR3 sequence (DNA): TGTGCCAGCAGCTCCCGGACAGGGTGGACAGATACGCAGTATTTT. Its translation is CASSSRTGWTDTQYF.

The J gene is TRBJ2-7, the V gene TRBV28; TRBD1 matches 8 bases. The CDR3 extends over 14 amino acids. The V segment lost 5 bases and the J segment 7 bases; nucleotides outside the gene matches: 10. Germline loops: CDR1 MDHEN, CDR2 SYDVKM. The CDR3 spells CASSVQGAGEEQYF. The CDR3 DNA is TGTGCCAGCAGTGTCCAGGGGGCCGGAGAGGAGCAGTACTTC.

V usage is TRBV7-9 and J usage is TRBJ2-5; D is undetermined. The CDR3 length is 12 residues. Trimming took 7 bases from V and 5 from J, leaving 11 bases between them. Germline assignment: CDR1 SEHNR and CDR2 FQNEAQ (reference sequence). CDR3 sequence: CASTSQAETQYF. In DNA form, the CDR3 reads TGTGCCAGCACGTCTCAGGCCGAGACCCAGTACTTC.

In this sample, this clonotype turned up a few times. The rearrangement joins TRBV7-2 to TRBJ2-3, with TRBD1 matching 10 bases. The CDR3 is 15 amino acids. The V gene's germline CDR1 is SGHTA and CDR2 FQGNSA. J was trimmed by 6 bases and V by 3 bases; bases with no gene match: 6. CDR3 amino acids: CASSLGGTGADTQYF. DNA of the CDR3: TGTGCCAGCAGCTTGGGGGGGACAGGGGCCGATACGCAGTATTTT.

This clonotype was counted a few times. The chain joins TRBV6-4 to TRBJ2-1, with 8 bases lining up with TRBD2. The ends lost 3 bases at V and 4 bases at J; junction bases unmatched: 5. CDR3 length equals 15 residues. Germline lookup yields CDR1 MRHNA and CDR2 SNTAGT. CDR3 sequence reads: CASSESGGAYNEQFF. CDR3 in DNA: TGTGCCAGCAGTGAGTCCGGGGGGGCTTACAATGAGCAGTTCTTC.

V gene TRBV20-1 combines with J gene TRBJ1-2; TRBD1 matches at 7 bases. The germline V gene encodes CDR1 DFQATT and CDR2 SNEGSKA (reference sequence). V shed 5 bases and J 4 bases; nucleotides not matched to a gene: 7. The CDR3 consists of 13 residues. CDR3 bases: TGCAGTGCTCCCAGGGGGTCGAGCTATGGCTACACCTTC. Protein sequence: CSAPRGSSYGYTF.

The sample holds a few counts of this clonotype. The chain couples TRBV29-1 to TRBJ2-4; TRBD1 agrees at 9 bases. The better agreement between TRBJ2-7 and the DNA end casts doubt on the J call. The CDR3 is 14 amino acids. The germline gives CDR1 SQVTM, CDR2 ANQGSEA. CDR3: CSVGSGTGFREQYF. The CDR3 DNA sequence: TGCAGCGTTGGTTCCGGGACAGGGTTTCGCGAGCAGTACTTC.

This sequence joins TRBV27 and TRBJ2-7; 9 bases agree with TRBD1. V dropped 3 bases and J dropped 3; count of bases not matched to a gene: 6. The germline gives CDR1 MNHEY, CDR2 SMNVEV (reference sequence). CDR3 length: 15 amino acids. CDR3 DNA sequence: TGTGCCAGCAGTTTTGGGACAGGGTTGCTCTACGAGCAGTACTTC. Protein product: CASSFGTGLLYEQYF.

In this sample, this clonotype turned up a few times. The V gene is TRBV24-1, the J gene TRBJ2-3; D is perhaps TRBD2 (5 bases). Germline CDR1 reads KGHDR; CDR2 reads SFDVKD. The V gene lost 4 bases and the J gene lost 4 bases, with 8 bases spanning the gap. This CDR3 spans 13 amino acids. The CDR3 DNA reads as TGTGCCACCAGTGAAGCGGTCCCAGATACGCAGTATTTT. This translates into CATSEAVPDTQYF.

This CDR3 is CSVEQGYEKLFF. The CDR3 nucleotides are TGCAGCGTGGAACAGGGGTATGAAAAACTGTTTTTT. The chain couples TRBV29-1 to TRBJ1-4; 7 bases map to TRBD1. The CDR3 length is 12 residues. Germline V lookup: CDR1 SQVTM, CDR2 ANQGSEA. J was trimmed by 6 bases and V by 6 bases; bases with no gene match: 4.

This clonotype was seen just once. The V call is TRBV28, the J call TRBJ2-5; D uncertain. This CDR3 comprises 12 residues. Per the germline V gene, CDR1 is MDHEN and CDR2 is SYDVKM. Trimming stripped 9 bases from V and 11 bases from J, with 19 bases between. CDR3 sequence: CASRLGSNEQYF. The CDR3 DNA reads as TGTGCCAGTCGGTTGGGGTCTAATGAGCAGTACTTC.

The chain employs TRBV11-1 and TRBJ2-2, with D tentatively TRBD2 (5 bases). Germline V lookup: CDR1 SGHAT, CDR2 FQDESV (reference sequence). The V end was cut by 5 bases, the J end by 4 bases, with 14 bases between. This CDR3 has 15 amino acids. As DNA, the CDR3 is TGTGCCAGCAGCCCCTCTATCCGGGGCACCGGGGAGCTGTTTTTT. This gives the protein CASSPSIRGTGELFF.

Note on this clonotype: A read error may be the cause here, since a much bigger clone is one base away. CDR3 sequence: CSVGEDSLSGANVLTF. Written as DNA, the CDR3 is TGCAGCGTTGGTGAGGACAGTCTTTCTGGGGCCAACGTCCTGACTTTC. The V and J genes are TRBV29-1 and TRBJ2-6; TRBD1 might be the D (6 bases). Germline V CDR1 and CDR2: SQVTM, ANQGSEA. Trimming stripped 4 bases from V and 1 base from J, with 14 bases between. CDR3 length equals 16 residues.

The chain uses TRBV6-1 and TRBJ1-2; 10 bases match TRBD1. The V gene end was trimmed by 5 bases and the J gene end by 7 bases; junction bases not matched to a gene: 16. CDR3 size: 17 residues. Germline loops: CDR1 MNHNS, CDR2 SASEGT. CDR3 DNA: TGTGCCAGCAGTAAAAAATTCCGGGACAGGGGTTTAGGTGGCTACACCTTC. Translating gives CASSKKFRDRGLGGYTF.

The V gene is TRBV5-5, the J gene TRBJ2-7; perhaps TRBD1 as D (5 bases). Trimming cost V 4 bases and J 0 bases, with 20 bases left between them. The length of the CDR3 is 17 residues. CDR1 and CDR2 (germline): SGHKS, YYEKEE (reference sequence). CDR3 bases: TGTGCCAGCAGCCTCCGACGCCCCCTAGACAGCTCCTACGAGCAGTACTTC. It specifies CASSLRRPLDSSYEQYF.

V is TRBV28 and J is TRBJ2-5; the D gene is possibly TRBD2 (5 bases). The V end was cut by 6 bases, the J end by 1 base, with 15 bases between. The CDR3 consists of 15 residues. Germline CDR1 reads MDHEN; CDR2 reads SYDVKM. DNA for the CDR3: TGTGCCAGCAGGCGACGAGGGAGTTTCCAAGAGACCCAGTACTTC. Amino acids: CASRRRGSFQETQYF.

In this sample, this clonotype turned up a few times. The junction shows a germline mismatch at one end, possibly a read error. The chain joins TRBV10-3 to TRBJ2-7; D possibly corresponds to TRBD2 (5 bases). The length of the CDR3 is 13 residues. Germline values: CDR1 ENHRY, CDR2 SYGVKD. The CDR3 region is CAISELDSSEQYF. The CDR3 nucleotides read TGTGCCATCAGTGAACTAGATTCCTCCGAGCAGTACTTC.

This clonotype was picked up many times. The chain uses TRBV6-1 and TRBJ2-7, with 9 bases fitting TRBD1. This CDR3 has 12 amino acids. Trimming took 6 bases from V and 3 from J; bases not matched to a gene: 0. Germline V gene lookup returns CDR1 MNHNS and CDR2 SASEGT. The CDR3 region is CASRDRGYEQYF. The CDR3 DNA sequence: TGTGCCAGCAGGGACAGGGGCTACGAGCAGTACTTC.

V is TRBV15 and J is TRBJ1-2; D gene ambiguous. The CDR3 has 14 residues. The germline gives CDR1 LNHNV, CDR2 YYDKDF (reference sequence). Trimming removed 5 bases at V and 2 bases at J, with 12 bases between. The CDR3 reads CATSDRGLNYGYTF. CDR3 nucleotide sequence: TGTGCCACCAGCGATAGAGGGTTAAACTATGGCTACACCTTC. The full variable domain, completed using reference TRBV15 and TRBJ1-2, is DAMVIQNPRYQVTQFGKPVTLSCSQTLNHNVMYWYQQKSSQAPKLLFHYYDKDFNNEADTPDNFQSRRPNTSFCFLDIRSPGLGDTAMYLCATSDRGLNYGYTFGSGTRLTVV.